This T cell receptor beta chain was sequenced during a study of tumor-infiltrating lymphocytes in localized non-small cell lung cancer. The CDR3 runs 14 residues. V shed 1 base and J shed 5 bases, with 9 bases lying between them. CDR1 MNHEY and CDR2 SMNVEV come from the germline V gene (reference sequence). This table comes from immunoSEQ multiplex PCR, and its TCRdb copy is limited to in-frame clones, with some not included. The sample has about 8,900 clones, 60% to 80% seen once. The table lists this clone with a few counts. The specimen was uninvolved lung tissue not adjacent to the tumor. This TCR derives from a human donor with non-small cell lung cancer. The chain is built from TRBV27 and TRBJ2-1; D unclear. DNA of the CDR3: TGTGCCAGCAGTTTATTGGGCCGGGACAATGAGCAGTTCTTC. It translates to CASSLLGRDNEQFF.